Included here is one T cell receptor beta chain sequence, with context. The assay was immunoSEQ multiplex PCR, and TCRdb's table has in-frame clones only and misses some. Among 45,000 to 55,000 clones listed, approximately 90% were seen once. The data derive from a study of T cell changes during pregnancy in multiple sclerosis. Sequenced here: peripheral blood, sampled in the first trimester of pregnancy. This sequence originates from a female donor with multiple sclerosis, enrolled in a pregnancy study.

For the CDR3, the DNA is TGTGCCAGTAGTAACCCCTGGACAGGCTACCAAGAGACCCAGTACTTC. Translating it yields CASSNPWTGYQETQYF. The chain carries TRBV19 and TRBJ2-5; 7 nucleotides agree with TRBD1. V lost 4 bases to trimming and J lost 0 bases; unmatched junction nucleotides: 8. This CDR3 comprises 16 residues. Germline CDR1 LNHDA, CDR2 SQIVND (reference sequence).